This TCR beta chain was identified in a study of shared clonotypes between healthy human individuals. Among the donors, all were Caucasian adults who lived in Nashville, Tennessee. Memory CD4+ cells were the fraction left after CD45RA+ naive selection. Template for every sorted-subset replicate PCR totaled roughly 200 ng DNA, 25,000 to 35,000 T cell genomes. Using immunoSEQ multiplex PCR, the repertoire was profiled, and TCRdb retains in-frame clones only, with some absent. The profile shows around 2.3 million clones, approximately 94% of them singletons. Trimming left V 6 bases short and J 4 bases short, with 18 bases between. This CDR3 contains 15 residues. The germline CDR1 and CDR2 sequences are MNHEY and SVGAGI.

This sequence originates from a man between 18 and 29 years old in good health. This chain joins TRBV6-5 and TRBJ1-2; D may be TRBD1 (5 bases). The sequencing input was naive CD4+ T cells sorted from blood. The subset denotes: CD45RA+ positively selected. CDR3 protein: CASRRDRDVTYGYTF. CDR3 bases: TGTGCCAGCAGAAGAGACCGGGACGTAACCTATGGCTACACCTTC.